The T cell receptor (beta chain) described here comes from a study of identical twins. No donor was unhealthy or non-Caucasian. This clonotype was seen ten or more times. Its target is not known. TCRdb processed the 5' RACE reads anew with MiXCR; each CDR3 protein has one entry. The table shows around 570,000 distinct CDR3 sequences, with around a tenth occurring only once. With 5 bases removed from V and 5 bases from J, the gap between germline ends came to 18 bases. Looked up from germline, CDR1 is SGHVS and CDR2 is FQNEAQ. The CDR3 is made up of 15 amino acids. Regarding the study as a whole: Carriage of fewer insertions was seen in abundant cord blood beta clonotypes, whereas memory repertoires showed none. Weaker excess twin sharing was observed in beta out-of-frame sequences. Models underestimated how often monozygotic twins shared out-of-frame TCR alpha.

These data also featured in a second study, about yellow fever vaccine responses in identical twins.

Sequencing used PBMCs. This TCR derives from a woman aged 18-35 years in good health. The chain links TRBV7-8 to TRBJ1-1; possibly TRBD1 for D (5 bases). CDR3: CASSVAVGGETEAFF. The CDR3 region has the DNA TGTGCCAGCAGCGTTGCCGTGGGGGGGGAAACTGAAGCTTTCTTT.